This T cell receptor beta chain was sequenced for a study of blood T cell repertoires in COVID-19. The CDR3 has 16 amino acids. Germline CDR1 reads SGHVS; CDR2 reads FQNEAQ. V lost 5 bases and J lost 8; bases outside the gene matches: 10. This clone was observed a single time. TCRdb keeps only in-frame clones here, not all; method: immunoSEQ multiplex PCR. The profile shows over 120,000 clones, approximately 87% of them singletons. The sequenced material came from PBMCs or T cells enriched from blood (not recorded which). This sequence was found in a man between 60 and 75 years old who had recovered from COVID-19. The chain uses TRBV7-8 and TRBJ1-6; 9 nucleotides match TRBD1. The CDR3 protein is CASSLQGGQGHSPLHF. The CDR3 bases are TGTGCCAGCAGCCTCCAGGGGGGACAGGGCCATTCACCCCTCCACTTT.